A single sample gave rise to the 30 T cell receptor beta chains below, sequenced in a study of CD8 T cells in ankylosing spondylitis. Findings and caveats of the study: Seemingly distinctive of ankylosing spondylitis blood was a TCR beta motif formed by eight highly homologous variants.

The antigens these receptors bind are not known. TCRdb redid the calling of the 5' RACE reads with MiXCR, one entry per CDR3 protein. The sample shows under 450,000 distinct CDR3 sequences, 17% of them seen only once. What was sequenced was blood, either unsorted or a sorted T cell fraction (not recorded which). The source of these receptors is a male donor with ankylosing spondylitis.

This clonotype was detected a few times. The genes are TRBV30 and TRBJ1-4; tentatively, D is TRBD1 (6 bases). Trimming took off 0 bases at V and 4 bases at J, with 12 bases between the two ends. The CDR3 runs 15 residues. Looked up from germline, CDR1 is GTSNPN and CDR2 is SVGIG (reference sequence). The DNA for the CDR3 is TGTGCCTGGAGTGTTGGGGGCAGTGATAATGAAAAACTGTTTTTT. As protein: CAWSVGGSDNEKLFF.

The chain uses TRBV6-2 or TRBV6-3 and TRBJ2-2; no reliable D call. The V gene's germline CDR1 is MNHEY and CDR2 SVGEGT. This CDR3 region has 13 residues. Trimming removed 7 bases from V and 6 bases from J, with 12 bases in between. In DNA form, the CDR3 reads TGTGCCAGCACCTTCTCCAGCGCCGGGGAGCTGTTTTTT. This gives the protein CASTFSSAGELFF.

This clonotype has only a few counts. The CDR3 DNA reads as TGTGCCAGCAGTCCCGGACAGGGCCCGATCGGGGAGCTGTTTTTT. Translated: CASSPGQGPIGELFF. The V gene is TRBV28, the J gene TRBJ2-2; 8 nucleotides match TRBD1. Germline V gene data show CDR1 as MDHEN and CDR2 as SYDVKM. CDR3 length: 15 amino acids. V lost 5 bases, J lost 7 bases, and 9 bases stayed unmatched.

The sample holds a few counts of this clonotype. This chain joins TRBV7-6 and TRBJ2-2; maybe TRBD2 (6 bases). Trimming shortened V by 4 bases and J by 1 base, and 19 bases separated the two germline ends. This CDR3 comprises 18 residues. Germline assignment: CDR1 SGHVS and CDR2 FNYEAQ. CDR3 protein: CASSSQRSGLLNTGELFF. The CDR3 DNA reads TGTGCCAGCAGCTCCCAGCGATCGGGACTTTTGAACACCGGGGAGCTGTTTTTT. Using reference TRBV7-6 and TRBJ2-2 for the parts outside the CDR3, the full variable domain is GAGVSQSPRYKVTKRGQDVALRCDPISGHVSLYWYRQALGQGPEFLTYFNYEAQQDKSGLPNDRFSAERPEGSISTLTIQRTEQRDSAMYRCASSSQRSGLLNTGELFFGEGSRLTVL.

This clonotype was seen repeatedly, ten times or more. CDR3 sequence: CASSTGSRTYEQYF. The CDR3 DNA reads as TGTGCCAGTAGTACAGGGAGTCGGACCTACGAGCAGTACTTC. The J gene is TRBJ2-7, the V gene TRBV7-2, with D possibly matching TRBD1 (6 bases). V was clipped by 9 bases and J by 2 bases, with 17 bases between them. CDR3 length: 14 residues. CDR1 SGHTA and CDR2 FQGNSA come from the germline V gene. The variable domain in full, completed from reference TRBV7-2 and TRBJ2-7, reads GAGVSQSPSNKVTEKGKDVELRCDPISGHTALYWYRQSLGQGLEFLIYFQGNSAPDKSGLPSDRFSAERTGGSVSTLTIQRTQQEDSAVYLCASSTGSRTYEQYFGPGTRLTVT.

This clonotype came up a few times. The V call is TRBV6-1, the J call TRBJ1-6; D is perhaps TRBD1 (6 bases). The CDR3 is 15 residues long. The germline gives CDR1 MNHNS, CDR2 SASEGT. V shed 5 bases and J shed 4 bases, with 12 bases lying between them. The DNA of the CDR3 is TGTGCCAGCAGTACAGGGTTCTCTTATAATTCACCCCTCCACTTT. Translated, it gives CASSTGFSYNSPLHF.

This chain connects TRBV2 to TRBJ2-3; D might be TRBD2 (5 bases). The CDR3 has 12 amino acids. V lost 8 bases, J lost 5 bases, and 11 bases lay in between. Germline assignment: CDR1 SNHLY and CDR2 FYNNEI. The CDR3 region has the DNA TGTGCCAGCGGGCCCCGGGGAGATACGCAGTATTTT. Amino acid sequence: CASGPRGDTQYF.

The chain is built from TRBV12-3 or TRBV12-4 and TRBJ2-5; TRBD2 aligns across 11 bases. CDR3 length equals 16 residues. Trimming took 7 bases from V and 4 from J; bases not matched to a gene: 11. In DNA, the CDR3 is TGTGCCAGCACGACTAGCGGGAAGGGGACAGGAGAGACCCAGTACTTC. This sequence encodes CASTTSGKGTGETQYF.

V usage is TRBV12-3 or TRBV12-4 and J usage is TRBJ1-4; possibly TRBD1 for D (5 bases). The CDR3 covers 16 residues. V was shortened by 1 base and J by 4 bases, with 13 bases between the two germline ends. The chain's CDR3 is CASSLGMRQSNEKLFF. In DNA, the CDR3 is TGTGCCAGCAGTTTAGGAATGCGACAGAGTAATGAAAAACTGTTTTTT.

A few counts support this clonotype. V gene TRBV9 combines with J gene TRBJ1-6; D is uncertain. The CDR3 sequence is 17 residues long. V gave up 0 bases and J gave up 5 bases, with 15 bases separating them. CDR1 is SGDLS and CDR2 is YYNGEE in the germline V gene. CDR3 nucleotides: TGTGCCAGCAGCGTAGGATCCCGGCCAGAAGATAATTCACCCCTCCACTTT. Its translation: CASSVGSRPEDNSPLHF.

The CDR3 region is CASSSRTGGGYTQYF. In DNA form, the CDR3 reads TGTGCCAGCAGTTCTCGGACAGGGGGCGGGTATACGCAGTATTTT. This chain uses TRBV6-5 with TRBJ2-3, with 11 positions matching TRBD1. J was trimmed by 7 bases and V by 4 bases; bases with no gene match: 7. Germline lookup yields CDR1 MNHEY and CDR2 SVGAGI. CDR3 length: 15 residues.

This chain joins TRBV7-2 and TRBJ2-1; 14 bases match TRBD2. The CDR3 runs 16 residues. CDR1 is SGHTA, CDR2 FQGNSA, per germline. V trimming: 5 bases; J trimming: 11 bases; junction bases outside the gene matches: 11. This CDR3 reads CASSITGTSGSEKQFF. CDR3 nucleotide sequence: TGTGCCAGCAGCATAACAGGGACTAGCGGGAGCGAGAAGCAGTTCTTC.

This clonotype occurred a few times. This chain links TRBV12-3 or TRBV12-4 with TRBJ2-1; 9 nucleotides line up with TRBD2. Unmatched junction bases numbered 17, after V lost 3 bases and J lost 5 bases. The CDR3 contains 19 residues. The CDR3 sequence is CASSFGVGRSAGGDNEQFF. CDR3 coding DNA: TGTGCCAGCAGTTTCGGGGTTGGTAGATCGGCGGGGGGGGACAATGAGCAGTTCTTC.

This chain joins TRBV3-1 and TRBJ2-7; 7 bases agree with TRBD2. The CDR3 loop spans 14 amino acids. After removal of 4 bases from V and 7 bases from J, the junction contained 10 bases not matched to a gene. The germline V gene encodes CDR1 LGHDT and CDR2 YNNKEL (reference sequence). As DNA, the CDR3 is TGTGCCAGCAGCCCAATCCTAGGAGCGGGGGAGCAGTACTTC. Translated: CASSPILGAGEQYF.

This clonotype was picked up many times. The J gene is TRBJ2-1, the V gene TRBV4-3; a weak D match, TRBD2 (5 bases). The CDR3 length is 13 residues. Germline V lookup: CDR1 LGHNA, CDR2 YSLEER. Trimming shortened V by 0 bases and J by 5 bases, and 5 bases separated the two germline ends. The CDR3 region is CASSQERDNEQFF. In DNA form, the CDR3 reads TGCGCCAGCAGCCAAGAGAGGGACAATGAGCAGTTCTTC.

The sample holds many counts of this clonotype. The chain has TRBV24-1 and TRBJ2-6; D is undetermined. CDR3 length equals 18 residues. Deletions cut 3 bases from V and 1 base from J, with 15 bases between. Germline assignment: CDR1 KGHDR and CDR2 SFDVKD. For the CDR3, the DNA is TGTGCCACCAGTGATCCCTCAACGATTGGGTCTGGGGCCAACGTCCTGACTTTC. Translating gives CATSDPSTIGSGANVLTF.

This chain links TRBV29-1 with TRBJ2-2, with 7 bases identical to TRBD2. Germline CDR1 is SQVTM and CDR2 is ANQGSEA. The V segment lost 6 bases and the J segment 5 bases; nucleotides outside the gene matches: 9. The CDR3 has 14 residues. In DNA, the CDR3 is TGCAGCGTCGCGGGGGACTCGAGGACCGGGGAGCTGTTTTTT. Translating it yields CSVAGDSRTGELFF.

CDR3 protein: CASRPQGQETQYF. CDR3 bases: TGTGCCAGCAGACCCCAGGGTCAAGAGACCCAGTACTTC. The chain recombines TRBV11-1 with TRBJ2-5, with a possible D match to TRBD1 (5 bases). Trimming left V 6 bases short and J 2 bases short, with 10 bases between. Germline V gives CDR1 SGHAT, CDR2 FQDESV (reference sequence). The CDR3 is made up of 13 amino acids.

The V gene is TRBV15, the J gene TRBJ1-4; possibly TRBD1 for D (6 bases). V lost 0 bases and J 5 bases, leaving 10 bases between the germline ends. The V gene's germline CDR1 is LNHNV and CDR2 YYDKDF (reference sequence). This CDR3 region has 15 residues. The DNA for the CDR3 is TGTGCCACCAGCAGAGATAGGGGGAGAAATGAAAAACTGTTTTTT. It translates to CATSRDRGRNEKLFF. Full variable domain (outside the CDR3, taken from reference TRBV15 and TRBJ1-4): DAMVIQNPRYQVTQFGKPVTLSCSQTLNHNVMYWYQQKSSQAPKLLFHYYDKDFNNEADTPDNFQSRRPNTSFCFLDIRSPGLGDTAMYLCATSRDRGRNEKLFFGSGTQLSVL.

This clonotype was counted between two and nine times. V gene TRBV10-2 combines with J gene TRBJ2-3, with D possibly matching TRBD1 (7 bases). The CDR3 covers 17 residues. CDR1 is WSHSY and CDR2 is SAAADI in the germline V gene. V was shortened by 3 bases and J by 4 bases, with 20 bases between the two germline ends. CDR3 sequence: CASSDRGAQPRPDTQYF. The CDR3 coding sequence is TGCGCCAGCAGTGACAGGGGGGCTCAACCAAGACCAGATACGCAGTATTTT.

In this sample, this clonotype turned up a few times. The genes are TRBV7-2 and TRBJ2-1; 7 nucleotides agree with TRBD1. The J segment lost 6 bases and the V segment lost 2 bases, leaving 4 bases of the junction unmatched. CDR1 SGHTA and CDR2 FQGNSA come from the germline V gene. The CDR3 consists of 14 residues. The CDR3, as DNA: TGTGCCAGCAGCTTAACAGGGGACGGCAATGAGCAGTTCTTC. It is translated as CASSLTGDGNEQFF.

The chain employs TRBV3-1 and TRBJ1-2; D might be TRBD1 (5 bases). Per germline, CDR1 LGHDT and CDR2 YNNKEL (reference sequence). Trimming pared 5 bases from V and 8 bases from J, leaving 12 bases between. The CDR3 totals 12 residues. CDR3 amino acids: CASSNKGLGYTF. CDR3 coding DNA: TGTGCCAGCAGCAATAAGGGGTTGGGCTACACCTTC.

The J gene is TRBJ2-7, the V gene TRBV11-2, with D perhaps TRBD1 (6 bases). Trimming removed 1 base from V and 3 bases from J, with 13 bases in between. The germline V gene has CDR1 SGHAT and CDR2 FQNNGV. CDR3 length equals 15 residues. DNA of the CDR3: TGTGCCAGCAGCTTAGGTGGACAGCGAGTCTACGAGCAGTACTTC. Translation gives CASSLGGQRVYEQYF.

This clonotype was seen only a few times. V and J are TRBV11-2 and TRBJ2-7, with TRBD2 matching over 7 bases. V gave up 1 base and J gave up 3 bases; unmatched junction bases: 15. The CDR3 extends over 18 amino acids. The germline CDR1 and CDR2 sequences are SGHAT and FQNNGV. The CDR3 DNA sequence: TGTGCCAGCAGCTTAGGTGGGGGATTAGCGGGTGTGGGCTACGAGCAGTACTTC. Its translation is CASSLGGGLAGVGYEQYF.

This clonotype was recorded a few times. An end of the junction differs from the germline gene, which may be a read error. The genes are TRBV11-2 and TRBJ2-2; D gene unclear. Germline V CDR1 and CDR2: SGHAT, FQNNGV. This CDR3 is 15 amino acids long. Written as DNA, the CDR3 is TGTGCCAGCAGCGTAGACCTCCTTAACACCGGGGAGCTGTTTTTT. It codes for CASSVDLLNTGELFF.

V and J are TRBV21-1 and TRBJ2-1. TRBV21-1 is tagged as a pseudogene. The CDR3 is 13 residues long. The CDR3 region is CASSKSPYNEQFF. The CDR3, as DNA: TGTGCCAGCAGCAAATCCCCCTACAATGAGCAGTTCTTC.

This clonotype was counted only a few times. The chain uses TRBV6-1 and TRBJ1-2; TRBD1 is a possible D gene (5 bases). Looked up from germline, CDR1 is MNHNS and CDR2 is SASEGT. The CDR3 covers 15 residues. Trimming removed 5 bases at V and 8 bases at J, with 21 bases between. The chain's CDR3 is CASSRGWGGRGGYTF. The DNA of the CDR3 is TGTGCCAGCAGTCGGGGTTGGGGCGGCCGAGGAGGCTACACCTTC.

This clonotype has more than one count but fewer than ten. CDR3 in DNA: TGTGCCAGCTCACGGCAGGACCTTGCAACTAATGAAAAACTGTTTTTT. It codes for CASSRQDLATNEKLFF. V and J are TRBV18 and TRBJ1-4; no firm D call. Trimming removed 4 bases from V and 0 bases from J, with 12 bases in between. CDR3 length: 16 amino acids. The germline V gene has CDR1 KGHSH and CDR2 LQKENI.

This clonotype has only a few counts. The chain combines TRBV20-1 with TRBJ1-5; 8 nucleotides match TRBD1. After removal of 2 bases from V and 1 base from J, the junction contained 16 bases not matched to a gene. The CDR3 is made up of 19 amino acids. CDR1 is DFQATT and CDR2 is SNEGSKA in the germline V gene (reference sequence). CDR3 protein: CSARSSNLQGAWSNQPQHF. In DNA form, the CDR3 reads TGCAGTGCTAGAAGCTCGAACCTCCAGGGGGCTTGGAGCAATCAGCCCCAGCATTTT.

This clonotype appeared many times. The rearrangement links TRBV29-1 to TRBJ2-3; 14 bases line up with TRBD2. The V segment lost 3 bases and the J segment 5 bases; nucleotides outside the gene matches: 1. Germline CDR1 and CDR2: SQVTM and ANQGSEA. The CDR3 runs to 14 residues. CDR3 in amino acids: CSVETSGRGDTQYF. In nucleotides, the CDR3 is TGCAGCGTTGAGACTAGCGGGAGGGGAGATACGCAGTATTTT.